This entry lists 18 T cell receptor beta chains sequenced from one sample in a study of blood T cell repertoires in COVID-19 (dated by TCRdb to 2018 to 2020). To prepare the library, the immunoSEQ multiplex PCR assay was applied. Drawn from immuneACCESS, this table holds only the in-frame rearrangements with V and J called that TCRdb kept. Clones are partly lost; checked studies trace under half to an unresolved V gene and leave the rest unexplained. The sample has 250,000 to 350,000 clones on record, roughly 91% of them singletons. Clones ranked in the top ten supply around 2% of the sample. The sequenced sample consisted of PBMCs or T cells enriched from blood (not recorded which). These receptors all come from a woman aged 55-75 years in a cohort exposed to, infected with or recovered from COVID-19 (not recorded which).

The chain employs TRBV3-1 (or the pseudogene TRBV3-2) and TRBJ2-5, with 11 bases lining up with TRBD2. The length of the CDR3 is 15 residues. CDR1 and CDR2 from the germline V gene are LGHDT and YNNKEL (reference sequence). V was clipped by 1 base and J by 4 bases; unmatched bases: 2. DNA of the CDR3: TGTGCCAGCAGCCAAGGGCTAGCGGGAGGAGAGACCCAGTACTTC. It is translated as CASSQGLAGGETQYF.

The chain couples TRBV7-2 to TRBJ2-1, with 9 bases lining up with TRBD2. This CDR3 is built from 16 residues. Germline V gene data show CDR1 as SGHTA and CDR2 as FQGNSA. V shed 5 bases and J 7 bases; nucleotides not matched to a gene: 12. The CDR3 loop is CASSLQSSGNGNEQFF. CDR3 nucleotide sequence: TGTGCCAGCAGCCTACAGTCTAGCGGGAATGGGAATGAGCAGTTCTTC.

V is TRBV6-1 and J is TRBJ2-7; TRBD1 might be the D (6 bases). Germline lookup yields CDR1 MNHNS and CDR2 SASEGT. The CDR3 extends over 12 amino acids. V was cut by 3 bases and J by 4 bases, with 7 bases left in between. The CDR3 loop is CASSERGYEQYF. The CDR3 coding sequence is TGTGCCAGCAGTGAGAGGGGGTACGAGCAGTACTTC.

Only one count was recorded for this clone. V usage is TRBV19 and J usage is TRBJ2-5; maybe TRBD1 (5 bases). V was clipped by 5 bases and J by 8 bases, with 12 bases between them. CDR3 length equals 12 residues. The V gene's germline CDR1 is LNHDA and CDR2 SQIVND (reference sequence). CDR3 loop: CASSLRGETQYF. The DNA of the CDR3 is TGTGCCAGTAGTTTAAGGGGCGAAACCCAGTACTTC.

The table lists this clone with a count of one. The chain carries TRBV18 and TRBJ1-4; D is possibly TRBD1 (6 bases). The CDR3 contains 14 residues. Germline CDR1 reads KGHSH; CDR2 reads LQKENI. V lost 2 bases to trimming and J lost 5 bases, with 9 bases between them. CDR3 in amino acids: CASSPLDSNEKLFF. CDR3 in DNA: TGTGCCAGCTCACCATTGGACAGCAATGAAAAACTGTTTTTT. Based on the CDR3 plus reference TRBV18 and TRBJ1-4, the full variable domain is NAGVMQNPRHLVRRRGQEARLRCSPMKGHSHVYWYRQLPEEGLKFMVYLQKENIIDESGMPKERFSAEFPKEGPSILRIQQVVRGDSAAYFCASSPLDSNEKLFFGSGTQLSVL.

The V gene is TRBV5-1, the J gene TRBJ1-3; maybe TRBD1 (6 bases). Trimming took off 5 bases at V and 0 bases at J, with 18 bases between the two ends. The CDR3 runs to 17 residues. Germline CDR1 SGHRS, CDR2 YFSETQ. The CDR3 bases are TGCGCCAGCAGTTCTCAGGGGTCCCTGATCTCTGGAAACACCATATATTTT. Translated: CASSSQGSLISGNTIYF. Supplemented by reference TRBV5-1 and TRBJ1-3, the full variable domain reads KAGVTQTPRYLIKTRGQQVTLSCSPISGHRSVSWYQQTPGQGLQFLFEYFSETQRNKGNFPGRFSGRQFSNSRSEMNVSTLELGDSALYLCASSSQGSLISGNTIYFGEGSWLTVV.

V is TRBV25-1 and J is TRBJ2-1; D is possibly TRBD2 (6 bases). V was cut by 6 bases and J by 7 bases, with 19 bases left in between. The germline V gene has CDR1 MGHDK and CDR2 SYGVNS. This CDR3 is 15 amino acids long. CDR3 protein: CASSGWGVVGNEQFF. DNA for the CDR3: TGTGCCAGCAGCGGCTGGGGGGTAGTCGGGAATGAGCAGTTCTTC.

The gene calls are TRBV4-2 and TRBJ2-6, with 9 positions matching TRBD1. This CDR3 has 18 amino acids. J was trimmed by 0 bases and V by 3 bases; bases with no gene match: 6. Germline CDR1 reads LGHNA; CDR2 reads YNFKEQ. CDR3 DNA: TGTGCCAGCAGCCAGAGGACAGGGGCCGTCTCTGGGGCCAACGTCCTGACTTTC. Translated, it gives CASSQRTGAVSGANVLTF.

This clone was counted a few times. The rearrangement uses TRBV7-4 and TRBJ2-3, with D possibly TRBD2 on 6 matching bases. V was cut by 1 base and J by 5 bases, with 7 bases left in between. Per the germline V gene, CDR1 is SGHVT and CDR2 is SQSDAQ. The CDR3 is 13 residues long. The CDR3 is CASSLVRGDTQYF. The CDR3 DNA sequence: TGTGCCAGCAGCTTAGTGCGGGGAGATACGCAGTATTTT.

This clone was counted between two and nine times. The chain uses TRBV5-6 and TRBJ2-7; tentative D call: TRBD1 (6 bases). There are 13 residues in the CDR3. The germline V gene has CDR1 SGHDT and CDR2 YYEEEE. The V end was cut by 2 bases, the J end by 3 bases, with 9 bases between. The CDR3 spells CASSFQGLYEQYF. The CDR3 DNA sequence: TGTGCCAGCAGCTTTCAGGGGCTCTACGAGCAGTACTTC.

CDR3 sequence: CASSPPWQRGYEQYF. Written as DNA, the CDR3 is TGTGCCAGCTCACCACCTTGGCAGCGGGGATACGAGCAGTACTTC. The chain has TRBV18 and TRBJ2-7; 7 bases align to TRBD2. V dropped 0 bases and J dropped 4; count of bases not matched to a gene: 6. CDR3 length: 15 residues. Germline V gives CDR1 KGHSH, CDR2 LQKENI.

This chain connects TRBV6-2 or TRBV6-3 to TRBJ2-1, with 7 bases fitting TRBD2. V lost 0 bases, J lost 6 bases, and 8 bases stayed unmatched. Germline V CDR1 and CDR2: MNHEY, SVGEGT. This CDR3 region has 16 residues. The CDR3 loop is CASSYSRAGGFNEQFF. DNA of the CDR3: TGTGCCAGCAGTTACTCGAGGGCCGGGGGGTTCAATGAGCAGTTCTTC.

The chain couples TRBV19 to TRBJ2-1, with 10 nucleotides matching TRBD2. Per germline, CDR1 LNHDA and CDR2 SQIVND (reference sequence). V trimming: 3 bases; J trimming: 8 bases; junction bases outside the gene matches: 10. The CDR3 sequence is 16 residues long. CDR3 nucleotides: TGTGCCAGTAGTATCCGTCGGCTAGCGGGAGCGGATGAGCAGTTCTTC. Residues: CASSIRRLAGADEQFF.

The chain employs TRBV28 and TRBJ1-2; 9 positions match TRBD1. Germline V CDR1 and CDR2: MDHEN, SYDVKM. The CDR3 has 13 amino acids. After removal of 8 bases from V and 5 bases from J, the junction contained 6 bases not matched to a gene. CDR3 coding DNA: TGTGCCAGCCGTACAGGGGGCAGGTATGGCTACACCTTC. It codes for CASRTGGRYGYTF.

With regard to this clone: The sample holds other DNA sequences that translate to the same CDR3. This rearrangement joins TRBV7-9 to TRBJ1-1; possible D gene TRBD1, 5 bases. V lost 5 bases, J lost 2 bases, and 9 bases lay in between. Germline V gene data show CDR1 as SEHNR and CDR2 as FQNEAQ (reference sequence). The CDR3 runs 13 residues. The CDR3 DNA reads as TGTGCCAGCAGCCGAACAGGAAACACTGAAGCTTTCTTT. This encodes CASSRTGNTEAFF. Complete variable domain (other parts from reference TRBV7-9 and TRBJ1-1): DTGVSQNPRHKITKRGQNVTFRCDPISEHNRLYWYRQTLGQGPEFLTYFQNEAQLEKSRLLSDRFSAERPKGSFSTLEIQRTEQGDSAMYLCASSRTGNTEAFFGQGTRLTVV.

V usage is TRBV7-9 and J usage is TRBJ1-5; a weak D match, TRBD1 (6 bases). There are 15 residues in the CDR3. Germline V lookup: CDR1 SEHNR, CDR2 FQNEAQ (reference sequence). V was clipped by 2 bases and J by 6 bases, with 14 bases between them. The CDR3 reads CASSLRHRACQPQHF. In DNA, the CDR3 is TGTGCCAGCAGCTTAAGGCACAGGGCTTGTCAGCCCCAGCATTTT.

The chain uses TRBV5-1 and TRBJ2-3; 12 positions match TRBD2. After removal of 2 bases from V and 4 bases from J, the junction contained 17 bases not matched to a gene. The germline gives CDR1 SGHRS, CDR2 YFSETQ. The CDR3 has 20 amino acids. The CDR3 protein is CASSFGQGASGRGSADTQYF. The DNA for the CDR3 is TGCGCCAGCAGCTTCGGACAGGGAGCTAGCGGGAGGGGGTCGGCAGATACGCAGTATTTT.

This chain joins TRBV7-9 and TRBJ2-2; 11 nucleotides align to TRBD2. J gave up 1 base and V 5 bases, and 12 bases lay outside the gene matches. CDR1 and CDR2 (germline): SEHNR, FQNEAQ (reference sequence). This CDR3 spans 19 amino acids. The CDR3 DNA is TGTGCCAGCAGCAGGGCTAGCGGGAGGTCCCACTTGAACACCGGGGAGCTGTTTTTT. Translated: CASSRASGRSHLNTGELFF. The full variable domain, in which reference TRBV7-9 and TRBJ2-2 provide the parts outside the CDR3, is DTGVSQNPRHKITKRGQNVTFRCDPISEHNRLYWYRQTLGQGPEFLTYFQNEAQLEKSRLLSDRFSAERPKGSFSTLEIQRTEQGDSAMYLCASSRASGRSHLNTGELFFGEGSRLTVL.